This entry features one TCR beta chain sequence. This record belongs to a study of blood T cell repertoires in COVID-19. On the study more broadly: Italy, Spain and the United States were the sources of the convalescent and acute COVID-19 samples. T cells, B-cell-depleted T cells, or PBMCs provided the cDNA or gDNA that served as material.

This CDR3 has 12 residues. Trimming took 5 bases from V and 6 from J, leaving 9 bases between them. Study processing details: Quantification of nucleated cells was approximated via reference gene primer amplification. Profiled with immunoSEQ multiplex PCR; TCRdb holds only in-frame clones, not every one. V, J and clone size were drawn from that table, and D and trimming were deduced from the DNA. The repertoire holds 250,000 to 300,000 clones, with around 80% as singletons. The material sequenced was peripheral blood. This receptor was taken from a man older than 75 with acute or convalescent COVID-19. This rearrangement joins TRBV12-3 or TRBV12-4 to TRBJ2-3, with D possibly TRBD2 on 5 matching bases. CDR3 in amino acids: CASSPRGDTQYF. CDR3 nucleotides: TGTGCCAGCAGTCCTCGGGGTGATACGCAGTATTTT.